These 18 T cell receptor beta chains came from one sample sequenced in a study of glioma-infiltrating T cells after dendritic cell vaccination. Documented time point: after dendritic cell vaccination, including at tumor progression/relapse. Sequencing was performed with immunoSEQ multiplex PCR; in TCRdb, only in-frame clones are kept and a portion is missing. The sample includes 60,000 or so clones, approximately 89% seen only once; the top ten take approximately 10%. The sequences come from blood, collected after dendritic cell vaccination. The receptors shown here come from a human donor with glioblastoma.

V usage is TRBV7-3 and J usage is TRBJ1-2; D is possibly TRBD1 (6 bases). This CDR3 has 14 amino acids. The V and J ends lost 5 bases and 7 bases respectively, with 17 bases between them. Germline V gene data show CDR1 as SGHTA and CDR2 as FQGTGA. The CDR3 bases are TGTGCCAGCAGCCGGGGAACAGGGACAAGTGGCTACACCTTC. Encoded protein: CASSRGTGTSGYTF.

The chain is built from TRBV6-6 and TRBJ1-5; D may be TRBD1 (6 bases). V was trimmed by 7 bases and J by 1 base, leaving 17 bases between them. Germline values: CDR1 MNHNY, CDR2 SVGAGI (reference sequence). The CDR3 runs 16 residues. CDR3 DNA sequence: TGTGCCAGCAACCTTAGGTCAGGGGCGAGCAATCAGCCCCAGCATTTT. Encoded protein: CASNLRSGASNQPQHF.

This sequence joins TRBV4-3 and TRBJ2-7; 7 bases map to TRBD2. The CDR3 is made up of 16 amino acids. Germline V gene data show CDR1 as LGHNA and CDR2 as YSLEER. The junction had 8 bases not matched to a gene; V was cut back by 1 base and J by 2 bases. CDR3 nucleotides: TGCGCCAGCAGCCAAGGGGGGGGTTTTCCGGCCTACGAGCAGTACTTC. Translated, it gives CASSQGGGFPAYEQYF.

The rearrangement joins TRBV5-1 to TRBJ1-5; TRBD1 aligns across 9 bases. The CDR3 extends over 15 amino acids. Germline lookup yields CDR1 SGHRS and CDR2 YFSETQ. The V segment lost 0 bases and the J segment 7 bases; nucleotides outside the gene matches: 5. The CDR3 reads CASSLDGTGKQPQHF. The CDR3 coding sequence is TGCGCCAGCAGCTTGGATGGGACAGGGAAGCAGCCCCAGCATTTT.

The CDR3 DNA reads as TGTGCCAGCACCCCGGGGGAGGGCTCCTACGAGCAGTACTTC. The encoded protein is CASTPGEGSYEQYF. The genes are TRBV6-4 and TRBJ2-7, with 7 bases that match TRBD2. Germline V gene data show CDR1 as MRHNA and CDR2 as SNTAGT. The CDR3 is made up of 14 amino acids. The J segment lost 0 bases and the V segment lost 7 bases, leaving 6 bases of the junction unmatched.

This sequence joins TRBV7-9 and TRBJ1-4; D is perhaps TRBD1 (5 bases). CDR1 SEHNR and CDR2 FQNEAQ come from the germline V gene (reference sequence). V dropped 5 bases and J dropped 8 bases, with 18 bases sitting between them. The CDR3 runs 15 residues. CDR3 nucleotides: TGTGCCAGCAGCCATAGAGTAGGGGTAGAGGAAAAACTGTTTTTT. Amino acids: CASSHRVGVEEKLFF.

The chain uses TRBV9 and TRBJ1-3; D is possibly TRBD1 (5 bases). Trimming cost V 4 bases and J 0 bases, with 8 bases left between them. Germline assignment: CDR1 SGDLS and CDR2 YYNGEE. There are 14 residues in the CDR3. The CDR3 DNA sequence: TGTGCCAGCAGCCCGGGGGGCTCTGGAAACACCATATATTTT. Its translation: CASSPGGSGNTIYF. Complete variable domain (other parts from reference TRBV9 and TRBJ1-3): DSGVTQTPKHLITATGQRVTLRCSPRSGDLSVYWYQQSLDQGLQFLIQYYNGEERAKGNILERFSAQQFPDLHSELNLSSLELGDSALYFCASSPGGSGNTIYFGEGSWLTVV.

The chain links TRBV29-1 to TRBJ1-1, with D maybe TRBD1 (5 bases). Germline V lookup: CDR1 SQVTM, CDR2 ANQGSEA. The germline V and J ends were trimmed by 3 bases and 0 bases, with 11 bases remaining between them. The CDR3 is 14 residues long. The CDR3 is CSVDTDRLNTEAFF. The DNA for the CDR3 is TGCAGCGTTGATACCGACAGATTGAACACTGAAGCTTTCTTT.

The chain recombines TRBV5-5 with TRBJ2-3; 14 bases line up with TRBD2. Per germline, CDR1 SGHKS and CDR2 YYEKEE (reference sequence). This CDR3 is 20 amino acids long. J lost 8 bases, V lost 4 bases, and 21 bases had no gene match. CDR3 in DNA: TGTGCCAGCAGCCCGGGAGGGACTAGCGGGAGTGTGGGTTTCTTAGGTACGCAGTATTTT. Amino acids: CASSPGGTSGSVGFLGTQYF. The full variable domain, its missing parts supplied by reference TRBV5-5 and TRBJ2-3, is DAGVTQSPTHLIKTRGQQVTLRCSPISGHKSVSWYQQVLGQGPQFIFQYYEKEERGRGNFPDRFSARQFPNYSSELNVNALLLGDSALYLCASSPGGTSGSVGFLGTQYFGPGTRLTVL.

The rearrangement uses TRBV7-2 and TRBJ2-1; 8 positions agree with TRBD1. Trimming took 1 base from V and 6 from J; bases not matched to a gene: 5. Germline V gene sequence: CDR1 SGHTA, CDR2 FQGNSA. This CDR3 is 15 amino acids long. Here the CDR3 reads CASSLGNRGINEQFF. The CDR3, as DNA: TGTGCCAGCAGCTTAGGGAACAGGGGGATCAATGAGCAGTTCTTC.

The chain carries TRBV30 and TRBJ1-4, with D possibly being TRBD1 (6 bases). CDR3 length equals 11 residues. V lost 4 bases to trimming and J lost 12 bases, with 12 bases between them. Germline-derived CDR1 and CDR2 are GTSNPN and SVGIG (reference sequence). CDR3 nucleotides: TGTGCCTGGAACCGAGGGGGGGAACTGTTTTTT. Encoded protein: CAWNRGGELFF. Using reference TRBV30 and TRBJ1-4 for the parts outside the CDR3, the full variable domain is SQTIHQWPATLVQPVGSPLSLECTVEGTSNPNLYWYRQAAGRGLQLLFYSVGIGQISSEVPQNLSASRPQDRQFILSSKKLLLSDSGFYLCAWNRGGELFFGSGTQLSVL.

V gene TRBV2 combines with J gene TRBJ1-2; 12 bases are a match to TRBD1. The CDR3 has 16 amino acids. CDR1 and CDR2 from the germline V gene are SNHLY and FYNNEI. V dropped 7 bases and J dropped 4; count of bases not matched to a gene: 10. The CDR3 DNA is TGTGCCAGCATCCGGGACAGGGGGCTTAGATCCTATGGCTACACCTTC. It yields the protein CASIRDRGLRSYGYTF.

The chain carries TRBV5-1 and TRBJ2-5; 11 bases agree with TRBD2. There are 18 residues in the CDR3. After removal of 2 bases from V and 2 bases from J, the junction contained 11 bases not matched to a gene. The germline gives CDR1 SGHRS, CDR2 YFSETQ. This CDR3 is CASSFWRASGRNQETQYF. The CDR3 DNA sequence: TGCGCCAGCAGCTTTTGGAGGGCTAGCGGGAGGAATCAAGAGACCCAGTACTTC.

The chain carries TRBV29-1 and TRBJ2-3, with D perhaps TRBD2 (5 bases). The germline V gene encodes CDR1 SQVTM and CDR2 ANQGSEA. CDR3 length equals 13 residues. Trimming cost V 1 base and J 4 bases, with 9 bases left between them. In nucleotides, the CDR3 is TGCAGCGTTGAAGTGGAGGCCTCAGATACGCAGTATTTT. This translates into CSVEVEASDTQYF.

The chain uses TRBV30 and TRBJ2-5, with TRBD2 matching 9 bases. With V trimmed by 6 bases and J by 5 bases, 10 bases remained unmatched. This CDR3 comprises 14 residues. Germline V gene sequence: CDR1 GTSNPN, CDR2 SVGIG (reference sequence). CDR3 nucleotides: TGTGCCTGCGTTACTAGCGGGTCAGGGGAGACCCAGTACTTC. It is translated as CACVTSGSGETQYF.

This rearrangement joins TRBV5-5 to TRBJ1-1; 12 bases align to TRBD1. Looked up from germline, CDR1 is SGHKS and CDR2 is YYEKEE (reference sequence). V trimming: 2 bases; J trimming: 1 base; junction bases outside the gene matches: 12. This CDR3 is 19 amino acids long. The CDR3 reads CASSLGTGGAIWGNTEAFF. CDR3 DNA: TGTGCCAGCAGCTTAGGGACAGGGGGCGCGATTTGGGGGAACACTGAAGCTTTCTTT.

The gene calls are TRBV29-1 and TRBJ2-7; 7 bases line up with TRBD2. The V gene's germline CDR1 is SQVTM and CDR2 ANQGSEA. V shed 8 bases, J shed 6 bases, and the junction held 10 bases outside the gene matches. The length of the CDR3 is 12 residues. Written as DNA, the CDR3 is TGCAGCCTTGGGGAGGGGAGTGGCGAGCAGTACTTC. It codes for CSLGEGSGEQYF.

The CDR3 spells CASSLRTGMTDTQYF. As DNA, the CDR3 is TGTGCCAGCAGTTTACGGACAGGGATGACAGATACGCAGTATTTT. The V gene is TRBV27, the J gene TRBJ2-3; 8 bases line up with TRBD1. V trimming: 2 bases; J trimming: 3 bases; junction bases outside the gene matches: 4. Germline V gives CDR1 MNHEY, CDR2 SMNVEV (reference sequence). The CDR3 is 15 amino acids.